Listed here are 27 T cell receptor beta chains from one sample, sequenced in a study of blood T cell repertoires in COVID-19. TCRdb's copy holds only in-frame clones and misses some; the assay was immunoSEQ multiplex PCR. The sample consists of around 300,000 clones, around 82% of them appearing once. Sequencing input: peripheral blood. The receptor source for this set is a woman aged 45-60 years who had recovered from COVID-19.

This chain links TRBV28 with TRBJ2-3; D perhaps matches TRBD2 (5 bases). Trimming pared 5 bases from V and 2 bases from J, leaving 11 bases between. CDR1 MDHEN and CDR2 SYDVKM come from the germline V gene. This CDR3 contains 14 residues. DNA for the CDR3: TGTGCCAGCAGTGGACTGGGAATCACAGATACGCAGTATTTT. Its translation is CASSGLGITDTQYF.

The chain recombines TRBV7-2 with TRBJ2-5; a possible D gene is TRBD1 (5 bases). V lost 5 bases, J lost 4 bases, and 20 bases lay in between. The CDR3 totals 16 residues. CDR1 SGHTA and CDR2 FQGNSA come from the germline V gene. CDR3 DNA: TGTGCCAGCAGCCCCACCAACGGGTGGGGCCCAGAGACCCAGTACTTC. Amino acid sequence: CASSPTNGWGPETQYF.

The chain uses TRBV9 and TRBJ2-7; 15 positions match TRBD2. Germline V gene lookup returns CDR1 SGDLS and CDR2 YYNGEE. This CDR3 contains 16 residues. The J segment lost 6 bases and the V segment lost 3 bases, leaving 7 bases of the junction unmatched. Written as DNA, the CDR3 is TGTGCCAGCAGCGCGGGACTAGCGGGAGGACAACGCGAGCAGTACTTC. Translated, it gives CASSAGLAGGQREQYF.

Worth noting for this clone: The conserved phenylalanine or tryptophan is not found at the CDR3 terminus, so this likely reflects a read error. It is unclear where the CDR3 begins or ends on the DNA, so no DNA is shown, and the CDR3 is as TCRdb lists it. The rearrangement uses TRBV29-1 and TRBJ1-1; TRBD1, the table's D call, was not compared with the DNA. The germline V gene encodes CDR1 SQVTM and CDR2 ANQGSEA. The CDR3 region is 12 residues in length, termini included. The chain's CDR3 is CSVEDSARGAVG.

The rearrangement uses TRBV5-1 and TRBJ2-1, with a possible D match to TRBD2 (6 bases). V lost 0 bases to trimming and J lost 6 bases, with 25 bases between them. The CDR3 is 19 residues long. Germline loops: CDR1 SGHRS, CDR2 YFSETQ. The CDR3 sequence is CASSLGPRAGSPIANEQFF. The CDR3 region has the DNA TGCGCCAGCAGCTTGGGTCCCAGGGCGGGATCTCCTATAGCCAATGAGCAGTTCTTC. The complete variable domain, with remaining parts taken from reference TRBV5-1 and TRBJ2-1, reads KAGVTQTPRYLIKTRGQQVTLSCSPISGHRSVSWYQQTPGQGLQFLFEYFSETQRNKGNFPGRFSGRQFSNSRSEMNVSTLELGDSALYLCASSLGPRAGSPIANEQFFGPGTRLTVL.

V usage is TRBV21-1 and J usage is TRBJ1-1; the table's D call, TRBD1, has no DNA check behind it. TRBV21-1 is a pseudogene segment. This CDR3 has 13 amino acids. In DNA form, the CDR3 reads TGTGCCAGCAGCAAAGACAGGGGGGGCGAAGCTTTCTTT. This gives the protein CASSKDRGGEAFF.

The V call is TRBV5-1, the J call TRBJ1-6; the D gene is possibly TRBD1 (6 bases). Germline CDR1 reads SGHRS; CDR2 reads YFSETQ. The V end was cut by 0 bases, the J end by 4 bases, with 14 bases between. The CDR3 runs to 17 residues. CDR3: CASSLVPPGEYNSPLHF. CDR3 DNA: TGCGCCAGCAGCTTGGTTCCTCCAGGGGAGTATAATTCACCCCTCCACTTT. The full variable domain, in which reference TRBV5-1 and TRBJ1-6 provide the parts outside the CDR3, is KAGVTQTPRYLIKTRGQQVTLSCSPISGHRSVSWYQQTPGQGLQFLFEYFSETQRNKGNFPGRFSGRQFSNSRSEMNVSTLELGDSALYLCASSLVPPGEYNSPLHFGNGTRLTVT.

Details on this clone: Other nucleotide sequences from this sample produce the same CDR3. In DNA form, the CDR3 reads TGTGCCAGCAGTGCCCCCGGGACAGGAAACTATGGCTACACCTTC. It codes for CASSAPGTGNYGYTF. The chain joins TRBV28 to TRBJ1-2; 8 bases fit TRBD1. The CDR3 consists of 15 residues. In germline, CDR1 is MDHEN, CDR2 SYDVKM. The trim removed 5 bases at V and 2 bases at J, leaving 7 bases unmatched.

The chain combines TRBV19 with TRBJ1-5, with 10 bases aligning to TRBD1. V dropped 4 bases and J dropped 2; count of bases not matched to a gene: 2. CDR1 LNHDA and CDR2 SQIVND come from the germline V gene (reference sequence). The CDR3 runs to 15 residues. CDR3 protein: CASSRGTGGNQPQHF. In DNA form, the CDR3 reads TGTGCCAGTAGTAGGGGGACAGGGGGCAATCAGCCCCAGCATTTT.

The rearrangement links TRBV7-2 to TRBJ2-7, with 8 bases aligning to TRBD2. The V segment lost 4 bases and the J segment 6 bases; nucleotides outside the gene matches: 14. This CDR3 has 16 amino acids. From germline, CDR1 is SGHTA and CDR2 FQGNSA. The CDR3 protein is CASSSPGTSNTGEQYF. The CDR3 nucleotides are TGTGCCAGCAGCTCTCCCGGGACTAGTAATACGGGCGAGCAGTACTTC.

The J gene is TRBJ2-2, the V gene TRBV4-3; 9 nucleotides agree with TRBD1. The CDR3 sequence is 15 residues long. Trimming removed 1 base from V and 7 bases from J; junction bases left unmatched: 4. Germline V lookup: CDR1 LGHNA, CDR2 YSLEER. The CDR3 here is CASSQGDRESGELFF. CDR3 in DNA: TGCGCCAGCAGCCAAGGGGACAGGGAAAGCGGGGAGCTGTTTTTT.

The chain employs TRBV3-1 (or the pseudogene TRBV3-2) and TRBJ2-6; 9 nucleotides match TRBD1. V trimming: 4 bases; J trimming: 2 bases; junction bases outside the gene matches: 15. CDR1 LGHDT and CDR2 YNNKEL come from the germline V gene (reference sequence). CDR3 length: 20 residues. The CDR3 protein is CASSPHAKYRDRAGANVLTF. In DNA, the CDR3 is TGTGCCAGCAGCCCTCACGCAAAGTACCGGGACAGGGCTGGGGCCAACGTCCTGACTTTC.

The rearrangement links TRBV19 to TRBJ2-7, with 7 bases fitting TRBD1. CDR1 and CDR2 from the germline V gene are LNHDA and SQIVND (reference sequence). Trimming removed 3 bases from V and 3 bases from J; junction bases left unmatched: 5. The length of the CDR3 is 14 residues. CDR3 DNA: TGTGCCAGTAGTATCGTCAGGGGGAACTACGAGCAGTACTTC. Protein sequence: CASSIVRGNYEQYF. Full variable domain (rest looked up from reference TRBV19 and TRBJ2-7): DGGITQSPKYLFRKEGQNVTLSCEQNLNHDAMYWYRQDPGQGLRLIYYSQIVNDFQKGDIAEGYSVSREKKESFPLTVTSAQKNPTAFYLCASSIVRGNYEQYFGPGTRLTVT.

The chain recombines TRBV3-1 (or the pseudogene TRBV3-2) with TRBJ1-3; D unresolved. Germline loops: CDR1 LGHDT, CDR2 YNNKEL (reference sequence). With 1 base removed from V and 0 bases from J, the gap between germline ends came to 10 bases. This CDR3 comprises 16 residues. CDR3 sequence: CASSQAMGASGNTIYF. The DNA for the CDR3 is TGTGCCAGCAGCCAAGCAATGGGAGCCTCTGGAAACACCATATATTTT.

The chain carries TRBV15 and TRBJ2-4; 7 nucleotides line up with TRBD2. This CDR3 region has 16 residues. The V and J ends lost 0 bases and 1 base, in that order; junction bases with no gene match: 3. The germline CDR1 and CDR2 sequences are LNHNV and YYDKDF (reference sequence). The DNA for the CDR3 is TGTGCCACCAGCAGAGACGCGGGAGTGGCCAAAAACATTCAGTACTTC. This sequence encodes CATSRDAGVAKNIQYF.

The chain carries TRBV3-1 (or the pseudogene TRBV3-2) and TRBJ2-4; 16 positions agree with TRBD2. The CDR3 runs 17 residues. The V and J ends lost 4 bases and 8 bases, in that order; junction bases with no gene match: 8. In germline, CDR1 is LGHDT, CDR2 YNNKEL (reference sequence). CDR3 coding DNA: TGTGCCAGCAGCCCGGGACTAGCGGGAGGGCCGGGGGACATTCAGTACTTC. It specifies CASSPGLAGGPGDIQYF.

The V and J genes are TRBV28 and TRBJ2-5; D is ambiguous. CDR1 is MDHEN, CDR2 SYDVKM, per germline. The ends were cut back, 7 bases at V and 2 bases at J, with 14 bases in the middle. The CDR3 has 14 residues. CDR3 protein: CASTELGRQETQYF. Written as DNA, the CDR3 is TGTGCCAGCACTGAGTTGGGCCGTCAAGAGACCCAGTACTTC.

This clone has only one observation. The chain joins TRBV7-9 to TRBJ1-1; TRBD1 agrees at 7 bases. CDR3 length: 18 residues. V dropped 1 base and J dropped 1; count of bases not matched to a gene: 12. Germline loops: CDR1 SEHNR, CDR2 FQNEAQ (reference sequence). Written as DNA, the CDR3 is TGTGCCAGCAGCTTAGAGATAAGCTGGACAGGAGGGAACACTGAAGCTTTCTTT. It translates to CASSLEISWTGGNTEAFF.

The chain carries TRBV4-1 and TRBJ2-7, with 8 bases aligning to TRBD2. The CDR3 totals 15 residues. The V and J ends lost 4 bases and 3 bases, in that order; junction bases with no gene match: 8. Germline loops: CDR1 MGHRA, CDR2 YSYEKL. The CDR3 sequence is CASSRPQRGLYEQYF. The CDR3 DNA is TGCGCCAGCAGCCGACCTCAGCGGGGGCTCTACGAGCAGTACTTC.

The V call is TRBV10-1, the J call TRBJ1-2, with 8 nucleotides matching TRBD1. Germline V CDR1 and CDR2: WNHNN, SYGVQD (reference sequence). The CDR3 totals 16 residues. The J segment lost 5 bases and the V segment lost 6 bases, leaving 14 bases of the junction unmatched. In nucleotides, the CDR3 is TGCGCCAGCAGAGAAGCAAAACCACAGGGGGTTTATGGCTACACCTTC. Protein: CASREAKPQGVYGYTF.

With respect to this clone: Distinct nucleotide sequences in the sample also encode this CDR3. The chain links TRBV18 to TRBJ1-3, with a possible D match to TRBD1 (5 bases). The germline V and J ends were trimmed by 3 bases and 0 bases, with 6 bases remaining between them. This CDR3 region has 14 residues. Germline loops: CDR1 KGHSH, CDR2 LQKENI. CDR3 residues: CASSPGGSGNTIYF. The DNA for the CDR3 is TGTGCCAGCTCACCGGGGGGCTCTGGAAACACCATATATTTT. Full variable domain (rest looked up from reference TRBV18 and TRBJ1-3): NAGVMQNPRHLVRRRGQEARLRCSPMKGHSHVYWYRQLPEEGLKFMVYLQKENIIDESGMPKERFSAEFPKEGPSILRIQQVVRGDSAAYFCASSPGGSGNTIYFGEGSWLTVV.

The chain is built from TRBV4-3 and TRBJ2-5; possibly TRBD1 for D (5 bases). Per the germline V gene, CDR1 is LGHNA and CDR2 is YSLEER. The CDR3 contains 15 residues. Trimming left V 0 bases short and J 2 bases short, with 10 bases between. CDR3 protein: CASSQDFDRQETQYF. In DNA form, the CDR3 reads TGCGCCAGCAGCCAAGATTTCGACAGACAAGAGACCCAGTACTTC.

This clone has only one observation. Here the CDR3 reads CASSSNRGRDSPLHF. For the CDR3, the DNA is TGTGCCAGCAGCTCCAACAGGGGGCGTGATTCACCCCTCCACTTT. The rearrangement joins TRBV7-2 to TRBJ1-6, with 9 bases aligning to TRBD1. Trimming took 4 bases from V and 8 from J; bases not matched to a gene: 6. The germline V gene has CDR1 SGHTA and CDR2 FQGNSA. The CDR3 spans 15 residues. The whole variable domain, filled in from reference TRBV7-2 and TRBJ1-6, reads GAGVSQSPSNKVTEKGKDVELRCDPISGHTALYWYRQSLGQGLEFLIYFQGNSAPDKSGLPSDRFSAERTGGSVSTLTIQRTQQEDSAVYLCASSSNRGRDSPLHFGNGTRLTVT.

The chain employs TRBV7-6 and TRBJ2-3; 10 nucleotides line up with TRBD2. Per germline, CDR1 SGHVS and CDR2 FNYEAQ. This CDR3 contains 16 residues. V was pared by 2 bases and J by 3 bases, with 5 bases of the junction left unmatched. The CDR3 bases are TGTGCCAGCAGCTTATTTAGCGGGGGGCAGACAGATACGCAGTATTTT. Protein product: CASSLFSGGQTDTQYF.

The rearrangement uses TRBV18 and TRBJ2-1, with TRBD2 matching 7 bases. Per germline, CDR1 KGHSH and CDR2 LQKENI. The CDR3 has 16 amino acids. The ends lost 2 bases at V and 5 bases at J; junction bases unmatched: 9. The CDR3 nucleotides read TGTGCCAGCTCACCAAGGTCACTAGCGACCCACAATGAGCAGTTCTTC. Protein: CASSPRSLATHNEQFF. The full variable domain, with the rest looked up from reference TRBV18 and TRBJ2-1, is NAGVMQNPRHLVRRRGQEARLRCSPMKGHSHVYWYRQLPEEGLKFMVYLQKENIIDESGMPKERFSAEFPKEGPSILRIQQVVRGDSAAYFCASSPRSLATHNEQFFGPGTRLTVL.

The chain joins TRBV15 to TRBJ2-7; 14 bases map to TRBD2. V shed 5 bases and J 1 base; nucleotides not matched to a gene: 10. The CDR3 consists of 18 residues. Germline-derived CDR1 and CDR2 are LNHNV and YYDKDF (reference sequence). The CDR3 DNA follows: TGTGCCACCAGCCGAGGACCGACTAGCGGGGGGGCTTCCTACGAGCAGTACTTC. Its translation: CATSRGPTSGGASYEQYF.

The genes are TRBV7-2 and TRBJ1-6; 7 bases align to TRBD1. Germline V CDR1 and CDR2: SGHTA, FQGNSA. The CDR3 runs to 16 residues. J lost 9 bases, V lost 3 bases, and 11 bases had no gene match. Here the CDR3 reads CASSFRSTGALSPLHF. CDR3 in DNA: TGTGCCAGCAGCTTTCGATCCACAGGGGCTCTTTCACCCCTCCACTTT.